Ten or more counts support the clone carrying this T cell receptor beta chain. The antigen is undetermined. This sample was included in a study of T-cell reconstitution after alpha-beta-depleted transplantation in children. Broader study findings: When one year had passed after transplant, most T-cell counts and diversity came from newly produced T cells. Several hundred expanded graft clones reportedly were the source of alpha-beta T cells about two months after transplant. Recipient T cells and thymic progenitors that survived were the source of the high TCRbeta diversity seen at day 60 in some patients.

Preparation of the TCRbeta library was carried out with unique molecular identifiers. TCRdb processed the PCR reads anew with MiXCR; each CDR3 protein has one entry. This sample carries tens of thousands of distinct CDR3 sequences, roughly 4.5% of them seen once, and the ten largest clones take about 19%. Germline CDR1 reads SGHRS; CDR2 reads YFSETQ. CDR3 length: 15 amino acids. Deletions cut 3 bases from V and 0 bases from J, with 9 bases between. The J gene is TRBJ2-2, the V gene TRBV5-1; tentative D call: TRBD1 (6 bases). The origin of this receptor is a boy under two years old who had a stem cell transplant for acute myeloid leukemia, so the T cells may come from the graft donor. The sample in question was PBMCs, mostly from graft donor cells, obtained 180 days after TCRalphabeta/CD19-depleted stem cell transplant. CDR3 DNA sequence: TGCGCCAGCAGCTCGGGACAAGCGAACACCGGGGAGCTGTTTTTT. It codes for CASSSGQANTGELFF.